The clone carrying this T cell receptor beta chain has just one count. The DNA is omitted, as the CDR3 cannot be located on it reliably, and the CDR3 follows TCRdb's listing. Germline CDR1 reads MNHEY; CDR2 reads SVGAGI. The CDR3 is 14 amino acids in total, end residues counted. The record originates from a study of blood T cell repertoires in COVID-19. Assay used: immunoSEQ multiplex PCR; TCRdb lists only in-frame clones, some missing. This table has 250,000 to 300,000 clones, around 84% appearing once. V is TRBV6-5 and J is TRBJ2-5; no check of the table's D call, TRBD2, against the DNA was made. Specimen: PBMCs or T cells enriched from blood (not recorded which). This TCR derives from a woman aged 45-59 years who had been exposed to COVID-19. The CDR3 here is CASSSSTWQETQYF.